The entry below describes one T cell receptor (beta chain). Generated by immunoSEQ multiplex PCR, the TCRdb table keeps only in-frame clones and is missing some. The repertoire holds just over 80,000 clones, with about 95% as singletons. The data derive from a study of T cell changes during pregnancy in multiple sclerosis. The CDR3 is made up of 15 amino acids. The germline CDR1 and CDR2 sequences are MNHNS and SASEGT. V lost 5 bases, J lost 4 bases, and 7 bases stayed unmatched. The specimen was peripheral blood, collected in the second trimester of pregnancy. This chain connects TRBV6-1 to TRBJ1-2, with TRBD1 identical over 10 bases. The sequence was collected from a female donor with multiple sclerosis, enrolled in a pregnancy study. This CDR3 is CASSPGTGVTYGYTF. The CDR3 nucleotides read TGTGCCAGCAGTCCCGGGACAGGGGTAACCTATGGCTACACCTTC.